The source of this T cell receptor beta chain is a study of blood T cell repertoires in COVID-19. As for the study in general: PBMCs, B-cell-depleted T cells, or T cells were the source of the cDNA or gDNA that made up the material.

TCRdb keeps only in-frame clones here, not all; method: immunoSEQ multiplex PCR. Of 350,000 or so clones listed, 65% to 90% are singletons. Trimming cost V 3 bases and J 1 base; bases outside gene matches: 13. Germline assignment: CDR1 SGDLS and CDR2 YYNGEE. This CDR3 is 18 amino acids long. Assignment of participants to cohorts was predicated upon participant-reported clinical history. This chain links TRBV9 with TRBJ2-3; 8 bases line up with TRBD2. This TCR derives from a woman in her thirties or forties with acute COVID-19. The source material was PBMCs or T cells enriched from blood (not recorded which). The CDR3 sequence is CASSDGGLSGKGTDTQYF. The CDR3 DNA reads as TGTGCCAGCAGCGATGGGGGGCTTAGCGGGAAGGGCACAGATACGCAGTATTTT.